The 28 T cell receptor beta chains given below trace back to one sample, sequenced in a study of CD8+CD57+ T cells in acquired aplastic anemia. The sequenced patients had an expansion of CD8+CD57+ cells seen by flow cytometry. According to the study, genomic DNA was the template for TCR beta VDJ and CDR3 profiling. TCRdb re-called the reads through MiXCR, storing one row per CDR3 protein. There are fewer than 250,000 distinct CDR3 sequences in the sample; 45% to 50% occur only once, and 7% to 10% lies in the top ten. Input material: sorted CD4+, CD8+, or CD8+CD57+ T cells (not recorded which) from PBMCs. Receptors originate from a human donor with aplastic anemia.

This clonotype has a count of ten or more. V usage is TRBV25-1 and J usage is TRBJ2-5; 13 bases align to TRBD2. After removal of 4 bases from V and 7 bases from J, the junction contained 3 bases not matched to a gene. Germline lookup yields CDR1 MGHDK and CDR2 SYGVNS. The CDR3 covers 14 residues. The CDR3 sequence: CASSAGTSGATQYF. CDR3 nucleotide sequence: TGTGCCAGCAGTGCAGGGACTAGCGGGGCGACCCAGTACTTC. The full variable domain, completed using reference TRBV25-1 and TRBJ2-5, is EADIYQTPRYLVIGTGKKITLECSQTMGHDKMYWYQQDPGMELHLIHYSYGVNSTEKGDLSSESTVSRIRTEHFPLTLESARPSHTSQYLCASSAGTSGATQYFGPGTRLLVL.

The CDR3 protein is CASSLASGSNTEAFF. CDR3 DNA sequence: TGTGCCAGCAGCTTAGCTTCCGGCAGCAACACTGAAGCTTTCTTT. The chain carries TRBV7-9 and TRBJ1-1; D is uncertain. The germline V and J ends were trimmed by 0 bases and 2 bases, with 10 bases remaining between them. Germline V gene lookup returns CDR1 SEHNR and CDR2 FQNEAQ (reference sequence). The length of the CDR3 is 15 residues. Together with reference TRBV7-9 and TRBJ1-1, the CDR3 gives the full variable domain: DTGVSQNPRHKITKRGQNVTFRCDPISEHNRLYWYRQTLGQGPEFLTYFQNEAQLEKSRLLSDRFSAERPKGSFSTLEIQRTEQGDSAMYLCASSLASGSNTEAFFGQGTRLTVV.

The CDR3 loop is CASSLDTEVEQYF. The CDR3 region has the DNA TGTGCCAGCAGTTTAGACACCGAAGTCGAGCAGTACTTC. J is TRBJ2-7 and V is TRBV12-3 or TRBV12-4; D gene uncertain. The CDR3 covers 13 residues. V lost 1 base, J lost 6 bases, and 10 bases lay in between.

This clonotype was picked up many times. V and J are TRBV7-9 and TRBJ1-1; D is possibly TRBD1 (6 bases). Between the trimmed V and J ends, which lost 4 bases and 5 bases, there was a span of 17 bases. Germline loops: CDR1 SEHNR, CDR2 FQNEAQ (reference sequence). This CDR3 is 15 amino acids long. The CDR3 spells CASSSWEGGETEAFF. In DNA, the CDR3 is TGTGCCAGCAGCTCTTGGGAAGGGGGAGAGACTGAAGCTTTCTTT.

The chain uses TRBV7-8 and TRBJ1-2, with unresolved D. The V gene lost 9 bases and the J gene lost 4 bases, with 18 bases spanning the gap. The length of the CDR3 is 14 residues. CDR1 and CDR2 (germline): SGHVS, FQNEAQ. The DNA of the CDR3 is TGTGCCAGTGTCCCCGGTTCCCCACGCTATGGCTACACCTTC. It specifies CASVPGSPRYGYTF. Full variable domain (rest looked up from reference TRBV7-8 and TRBJ1-2): GAGVSQSPRYKVAKRGQDVALRCDPISGHVSLFWYQQALGQGPEFLTYFQNEAQLDKSGLPSDRFFAERPEGSVSTLKIQRTQQEDSAVYLCASVPGSPRYGYTFGSGTRLTVV.

This chain connects TRBV25-1 to TRBJ1-6, with 10 nucleotides matching TRBD1. Germline V gene sequence: CDR1 MGHDK, CDR2 SYGVNS. The CDR3 loop spans 15 amino acids. V lost 4 bases, J lost 9 bases, and 6 bases stayed unmatched. In DNA form, the CDR3 reads TGTGCCAGCAGTGCAACGACAGGGGGCAGTTCACCCCTCCACTTT. Encoded protein: CASSATTGGSSPLHF.

This clonotype was counted many times. The chain couples TRBV6-4 to TRBJ2-2, with 11 positions matching TRBD2. The CDR3 length is 15 residues. V was clipped by 3 bases and J by 8 bases; unmatched bases: 5. Germline CDR1 MRHNA, CDR2 SNTAGT. CDR3 amino acids: CASSELAGAKGELFF. Here the CDR3 DNA reads TGTGCCAGCAGTGAACTAGCGGGAGCAAAAGGGGAGCTGTTTTTT.

The chain combines TRBV9 with TRBJ1-2; the D gene is possibly TRBD1 (6 bases). CDR3 length: 15 amino acids. The germline CDR1 and CDR2 sequences are SGDLS and YYNGEE. Trimming cost V 5 bases and J 4 bases, with 18 bases left between them. CDR3 in amino acids: CASSLSLGGPYGYTF. DNA of the CDR3: TGTGCCAGCAGTTTATCGCTGGGGGGGCCCTATGGCTACACCTTC.

This chain joins TRBV7-9 and TRBJ2-1, with D perhaps TRBD1 or TRBD2 (6 bases each). The CDR3 covers 14 residues. V lost 4 bases to trimming and J lost 6 bases, with 13 bases between them. From germline, CDR1 is SEHNR and CDR2 FQNEAQ (reference sequence). The CDR3 bases are TGTGCCAGCAGCTCCCGTGGGGGGCGCAATGAGCAGTTCTTC. Translation: CASSSRGGRNEQFF.

V usage is TRBV7-2 and J usage is TRBJ2-7; no reliable D call. This CDR3 is built from 14 residues. Per germline, CDR1 SGHTA and CDR2 FQGNSA. V was shortened by 1 base and J by 2 bases, with 9 bases between the two germline ends. CDR3 in amino acids: CASSLGAVPYEQYF. Written as DNA, the CDR3 is TGTGCCAGCAGCTTAGGGGCGGTTCCCTACGAGCAGTACTTC.

This clonotype has only one observation. The chain recombines TRBV15 with TRBJ2-7, with TRBD1 matching 8 bases. This CDR3 has 15 amino acids. The germline CDR1 and CDR2 sequences are LNHNV and YYDKDF (reference sequence). V shed 3 bases, J shed 6 bases, and the junction held 10 bases outside the gene matches. DNA for the CDR3: TGTGCCACCAGCAGCCACACAGGGGGTATCGCCGAGCAGTACTTC. Its translation is CATSSHTGGIAEQYF.

In its sample, this clonotype ranks as medium-sized. V gene TRBV9 combines with J gene TRBJ2-1; D remains ambiguous. CDR3 size: 12 residues. The germline gives CDR1 SGDLS, CDR2 YYNGEE. V was pared by 0 bases and J by 5 bases, with 3 bases between. The CDR3 loop reads CASSVEDNEQFF. CDR3 coding DNA: TGTGCCAGCAGCGTAGAAGACAATGAGCAGTTCTTC.

This clonotype was observed at least ten times. The chain joins TRBV7-9 to TRBJ1-4; unclear D gene. The CDR3 sequence is 11 residues long. CDR1 is SEHNR, CDR2 FQNEAQ, per germline (reference sequence). The germline V and J ends were trimmed by 5 bases and 7 bases, with 5 bases remaining between them. CDR3 in amino acids: CASSPGEKLFF. CDR3 bases: TGTGCCAGCAGCCCGGGTGAAAAACTGTTTTTT.

With regard to this clonotype: Without the conserved terminal phenylalanine or tryptophan, this CDR3 likely stems from a read error. V usage is TRBV15 and J usage is TRBJ2-7; 10 bases match TRBD2. Germline values: CDR1 LNHNV, CDR2 YYDKDF (reference sequence). V was pared by 4 bases and J by 6 bases, with 12 bases of the junction left unmatched. CDR3 length equals 16 residues. The CDR3 region is CATSKGLACICPEQYS. As DNA, the CDR3 is TGTGCCACCAGCAAGGGACTAGCGTGTATTTGTCCCGAGCAGTACTCC.

This clonotype occurred once. This chain joins TRBV5-1 and TRBJ2-3, with a tentative D call TRBD2 (5 bases). The germline V gene has CDR1 SGHRS and CDR2 YFSETQ. CDR3 length: 14 residues. V was cut by 4 bases and J by 4 bases, with 13 bases left in between. The CDR3 bases are TGCGCCAGCAGCCTACCTACTAGTTCAGATACGCAGTATTTT. Its protein is CASSLPTSSDTQYF. Using reference TRBV5-1 and TRBJ2-3 for the parts outside the CDR3, the full variable domain is KAGVTQTPRYLIKTRGQQVTLSCSPISGHRSVSWYQQTPGQGLQFLFEYFSETQRNKGNFPGRFSGRQFSNSRSEMNVSTLELGDSALYLCASSLPTSSDTQYFGPGTRLTVL.

This sequence joins TRBV24-1 and TRBJ1-2; the match to TRBD1 covers 9 bases. CDR1 is KGHDR, CDR2 SFDVKD, per germline. V lost 4 bases, J lost 6 bases, and 5 bases stayed unmatched. CDR3 size: 14 residues. CDR3 nucleotide sequence: TGTGCCACCAGTGACCCCGGACAGGGGAATGGCTACACCTTC. Translation: CATSDPGQGNGYTF.

There are many counts of this clonotype. The V call is TRBV10-2, the J call TRBJ1-5; unclear D gene. Germline lookup yields CDR1 WSHSY and CDR2 SAAADI. V gave up 3 bases and J gave up 4 bases, with 10 bases separating them. The CDR3 is 14 residues long. In DNA, the CDR3 is TGCGCCAGCAGTGACCCAGTGGGTAATCAGCCCCAGCATTTT. This codes for CASSDPVGNQPQHF.

This clonotype is classed as medium-sized. This chain uses TRBV24-1 with TRBJ2-2, with D possibly being TRBD1 (6 bases). The germline CDR1 and CDR2 sequences are KGHDR and SFDVKD. With 1 base removed from V and 3 bases from J, the gap between germline ends came to 8 bases. CDR3 length: 15 amino acids. The CDR3 DNA is TGTGCCACCAGTGATTTCAACAGGGACACCGGGGAGCTGTTTTTT. As protein: CATSDFNRDTGELFF.

The genes are TRBV7-3 and TRBJ2-1; tentative D call: TRBD2 (6 bases). V lost 2 bases to trimming and J lost 8 bases, with 10 bases between them. The CDR3 consists of 13 residues. Per germline, CDR1 SGHTA and CDR2 FQGTGA. The chain's CDR3 is CASSLAGPDEQFF. In DNA form, the CDR3 reads TGTGCCAGCAGCTTAGCGGGGCCGGATGAGCAGTTCTTC. Together with reference TRBV7-3 and TRBJ2-1, the CDR3 gives the full variable domain: GAGVSQTPSNKVTEKGKYVELRCDPISGHTALYWYRQSLGQGPEFLIYFQGTGAADDSGLPNDRFFAVRPEGSVSTLKIQRTERGDSAVYLCASSLAGPDEQFFGPGTRLTVL.

This clonotype was picked up many times. The chain has TRBV9 and TRBJ1-1, with 9 bases identical to TRBD1. The ends lost 3 bases at V and 3 bases at J; junction bases unmatched: 0. The CDR3 totals 13 residues. Germline V CDR1 and CDR2: SGDLS, YYNGEE. As DNA, the CDR3 is TGTGCCAGCAGCGGGACAGGGGACACTGAAGCTTTCTTT. As protein: CASSGTGDTEAFF.

J is TRBJ1-3 and V is TRBV20-1, with 9 bases aligning to TRBD1. CDR1 and CDR2 (germline): DFQATT, SNEGSKA (reference sequence). The V and J ends lost 2 bases and 4 bases, in that order; junction bases with no gene match: 6. This CDR3 has 15 amino acids. CDR3 region: CSARKQGAKGNTIYF. CDR3 in DNA: TGCAGTGCTAGAAAACAGGGGGCCAAAGGAAACACCATATATTTT.

This clonotype has at least ten counts. The rearrangement uses TRBV9 and TRBJ2-5, with 7 bases identical to TRBD2. Germline lookup yields CDR1 SGDLS and CDR2 YYNGEE. V was pared by 0 bases and J by 0 bases, with 8 bases of the junction left unmatched. CDR3 size: 17 residues. The CDR3, as DNA: TGTGCCAGCAGCGTAGCGGGGGGATTCGAGTACCAAGAGACCCAGTACTTC. It yields the protein CASSVAGGFEYQETQYF.

The rearrangement uses TRBV30 and TRBJ2-1; 9 bases are shared with TRBD2. Per germline, CDR1 GTSNPN and CDR2 SVGIG (reference sequence). After removal of 1 base from V and 8 bases from J, the junction contained 9 bases not matched to a gene. CDR3 length equals 15 residues. The CDR3 region has the DNA TGTGCCTGGAGTGAGGATAGCGGGAGCAAGGATGAGCAGTTCTTC. Translation: CAWSEDSGSKDEQFF.

The V call is TRBV9, the J call TRBJ1-2; D is unclear. CDR3 size: 13 residues. V lost 7 bases, J lost 6 bases, and 16 bases lay in between. The V gene's germline CDR1 is SGDLS and CDR2 YYNGEE. Written as DNA, the CDR3 is TGTGCCAGCGGCGGCTCGGTCCCGGATGGCTACACCTTC. It encodes CASGGSVPDGYTF.

This clonotype showed up many times. V and J are TRBV16 and TRBJ1-2; 7 bases fit TRBD1. The V gene end was trimmed by 5 bases and the J gene end by 7 bases; junction bases not matched to a gene: 4. The CDR3 extends over 12 amino acids. Per germline, CDR1 KGHSY and CDR2 FQNENV. This CDR3 reads CASSYDRAGYTF. The DNA for the CDR3 is TGTGCCAGCAGCTACGACAGGGCTGGCTACACCTTC.

Ten or more counts support this clonotype. The chain has TRBV7-9 and TRBJ2-1; D not resolved. V was clipped by 3 bases and J by 8 bases, with 11 bases between them. There are 13 residues in the CDR3. The germline gives CDR1 SEHNR, CDR2 FQNEAQ (reference sequence). The CDR3 nucleotides are TGTGCCAGCAGCTTCCCCTATTTGGATGAGCAGTTCTTC. Translation: CASSFPYLDEQFF.

The CDR3 here is CASMGGSKDGYTF. The CDR3 bases are TGTGCCAGTATGGGAGGGAGTAAAGATGGCTACACCTTC. This chain links TRBV19 with TRBJ1-2; D is uncertain. The CDR3 spans 13 residues. V lost 7 bases to trimming and J lost 6 bases, with 15 bases between them. Looked up from germline, CDR1 is LNHDA and CDR2 is SQIVND (reference sequence).

This clonotype has ten or more counts. CDR3 DNA: TGTGCCAGCAGTTATACAGCAACAGATACGCAGTATTTT. Encoded protein: CASSYTATDTQYF. The chain couples TRBV25-1 to TRBJ2-3; D gene unclear. Germline V gene lookup returns CDR1 MGHDK and CDR2 SYGVNS. The CDR3 consists of 13 residues. V gave up 5 bases and J gave up 3 bases, with 9 bases separating them.